This T cell receptor beta chain stems from a study of regulatory T cells in long-lasting Graves disease. This CDR3 contains 17 residues. V lost 5 bases to trimming and J lost 8 bases; unmatched junction nucleotides: 12. Germline assignment: CDR1 MNHNS and CDR2 SASEGT. Building the TCR beta libraries relied on iRepertoire HTBI primers, and CDR3 regions underwent Arm-PCR. TCRdb recomputed calls from the multiplex PCR reads with MiXCR, one row per CDR3 protein. The sample holds some 410,000 distinct CDR3 sequences, around 17% seen once. This sample's time point: newly diagnosed GD, antithyroid drugs for less than 3 months. The TCR library was made from RNA extracted from PBMCs. This sample was shared with a second study, whose subject was T cells in Graves' hyperthyroidism and ophthalmopathy. This second study says: Ophthalmopathy stood apart from stable hyperthyroidism in a 13 V-J model.

The source of this sequence is a woman under 40 with Graves disease. The rearrangement links TRBV6-1 to TRBJ2-1; TRBD2 matches 13 bases. The sequencing used peripheral blood mononuclear cells (PBMCs), collected at new diagnosis, from a patient treated with antithyroid drugs. CDR3 sequence: CASSQTSGRASTDEQFF. In nucleotides, the CDR3 is TGTGCCAGCAGTCAAACTAGCGGGAGGGCGTCGACGGATGAGCAGTTCTTC.